A single sample gave rise to the 21 T cell receptor beta chains below, sequenced in a study of monozygotic twins with cystic fibrosis. Data came from immunoSEQ multiplex PCR; TCRdb stores just in-frame clones and leaves some out. There are some 15,000 clones in the sample; around 84% occur only once, and around 1% lies in the top ten. Sequencing input: blood. The source is a boy aged 5-17 years with cystic fibrosis.

This chain uses TRBV4-1 with TRBJ2-2; TRBD1 matches 8 bases. Trimming took 4 bases from V and 3 from J; bases not matched to a gene: 7. This CDR3 contains 16 residues. Germline V gives CDR1 MGHRA, CDR2 YSYEKL. For the CDR3, the DNA is TGCGCCAGCAGCCCGACAGGGGTCGGGCACACCGGGGAGCTGTTTTTT. This encodes CASSPTGVGHTGELFF.

The V call is TRBV19, the J call TRBJ1-2; unclear D gene. Germline V gene sequence: CDR1 LNHDA, CDR2 SQIVND (reference sequence). V lost 5 bases and J lost 6, with 19 bases in between. The CDR3 contains 15 residues. CDR3 residues: CASSSRASLPDGYTF. CDR3 coding DNA: TGTGCCAGTAGTTCCCGGGCCTCCTTACCGGATGGCTACACCTTC.

This sequence joins TRBV25-1 and TRBJ2-2; 7 positions agree with TRBD2. The CDR3 consists of 14 residues. CDR1 is MGHDK, CDR2 SYGVNS, per germline. Trimming at V came to 5 bases and at J to 3 bases, leaving 3 bases not matched to a gene. The CDR3 sequence: CASSRGVHTGELFF. The CDR3 DNA is TGTGCCAGCAGTCGGGGGGTTCACACCGGGGAGCTGTTTTTT.

This clone was seen a single time. This chain joins TRBV19 and TRBJ2-5; D not resolved. V was clipped by 2 bases and J by 2 bases, with 12 bases between them. Germline-derived CDR1 and CDR2 are LNHDA and SQIVND (reference sequence). This CDR3 spans 15 amino acids. The CDR3 protein is CASSIRGSPQETQYF. CDR3 nucleotide sequence: TGTGCCAGTAGTATACGAGGATCCCCACAAGAGACCCAGTACTTC.

The J gene is TRBJ1-1, the V gene TRBV29-1; no definite D call. The CDR3 is 12 amino acids. V was shortened by 2 bases and J by 3 bases, with 7 bases between the two germline ends. CDR1 is SQVTM and CDR2 is ANQGSEA in the germline V gene. The CDR3 reads CSVENLYTEAFF. CDR3 sequence (DNA): TGCAGCGTTGAAAACCTGTACACTGAAGCTTTCTTT.

The chain has TRBV10-3 and TRBJ1-2; D is undetermined. V gave up 6 bases and J gave up 0 bases, with 20 bases separating them. Germline V gene lookup returns CDR1 ENHRY and CDR2 SYGVKD. The CDR3 runs 17 residues. As DNA, the CDR3 is TGTGCCATCAGAACCCGCGAGGGAGACCTAGCTAACTATGGCTACACCTTC. This sequence encodes CAIRTREGDLANYGYTF.

The rearrangement uses TRBV9 and TRBJ2-1; 8 bases fit TRBD1. V gave up 7 bases and J gave up 4 bases; unmatched junction bases: 4. The CDR3 loop spans 13 amino acids. Germline CDR1 and CDR2: SGDLS and YYNGEE. As DNA, the CDR3 is TGTGCCAGCGGACAGGGCAATTACAATGAGCAGTTCTTC. Its translation: CASGQGNYNEQFF.

This sequence joins TRBV29-1 and TRBJ1-2; 7 bases align to TRBD1. Per germline, CDR1 SQVTM and CDR2 ANQGSEA. The CDR3 loop spans 11 amino acids. V trimming: 7 bases; J trimming: 6 bases; junction bases outside the gene matches: 5. The CDR3 here is CSARDSDGYTF. The CDR3 DNA reads TGCAGCGCCCGGGACAGTGATGGCTACACCTTC.

The chain employs TRBV2 and TRBJ1-2; D is undetermined. Trimming cost V 6 bases and J 6 bases, with 14 bases left between them. This CDR3 is built from 13 residues. Germline values: CDR1 SNHLY, CDR2 FYNNEI. The CDR3 loop reads CASRAGLADGYTF. DNA of the CDR3: TGTGCCAGCAGGGCGGGCCTCGCTGATGGCTACACCTTC.

The rearrangement links TRBV6-1 to TRBJ2-1; the D call may be TRBD1 or TRBD2 (5 bases each). Trimming stripped 6 bases from V and 1 base from J, with 10 bases between. Germline V lookup: CDR1 MNHNS, CDR2 SASEGT. The CDR3 extends over 14 amino acids. The CDR3 region has the DNA TGTGCCAGCAGCAGAGGGGATTCCTACAATGAGCAGTTCTTC. This codes for CASSRGDSYNEQFF.

The chain carries TRBV6-6 and TRBJ2-2; D is unresolved. Trimming removed 4 bases at V and 7 bases at J, with 10 bases between. The CDR3 extends over 13 amino acids. Germline V CDR1 and CDR2: MNHNY, SVGAGI (reference sequence). As DNA, the CDR3 is TGTGCCAGCAGTTTTCTGTGGGGCGGGGAGCTGTTTTTT. It codes for CASSFLWGGELFF.

The V gene is TRBV28, the J gene TRBJ1-5; possibly TRBD1 for D (6 bases). Germline V CDR1 and CDR2: MDHEN, SYDVKM. The CDR3 has 15 amino acids. Trimming shortened V by 3 bases and J by 1 base, and 10 bases separated the two germline ends. The CDR3 DNA reads TGTGCCAGCAGTTTGGGGGGGGCGAGCAATCAGCCCCAGCATTTT. This sequence encodes CASSLGGASNQPQHF. Filled out from reference TRBV28 and TRBJ1-5, the complete variable domain reads DVKVTQSSRYLVKRTGEKVFLECVQDMDHENMFWYRQDPGLGLRLIYFSYDVKMKEKGDIPEGYSVSREKKERFSLILESASTNQTSMYLCASSLGGASNQPQHFGDGTRLSIL.

In its sample, this clone was seen a few times. The J gene is TRBJ2-7, the V gene TRBV18, with TRBD1 identical over 7 bases. V gave up 1 base and J gave up 4 bases; unmatched junction bases: 4. Germline V CDR1 and CDR2: KGHSH, LQKENI. CDR3 length: 14 amino acids. CDR3: CASSPQGANYEQYF. DNA of the CDR3: TGTGCCAGCTCACCACAGGGGGCGAATTACGAGCAGTACTTC.

This chain joins TRBV19 and TRBJ2-6; D is unresolved. Germline V gene data show CDR1 as LNHDA and CDR2 as SQIVND (reference sequence). The CDR3 is 13 amino acids. V lost 6 bases to trimming and J lost 1 base, with 4 bases between them. CDR3 DNA sequence: TGTGCCAGTAGCCCTTCTGGGGCCAACGTCCTGACTTTC. Translation: CASSPSGANVLTF.

The chain uses TRBV2 and TRBJ2-6; TRBD1 matches at 12 bases. Germline CDR1 is SNHLY and CDR2 is FYNNEI. After removal of 6 bases from V and 0 bases from J, the junction contained 12 bases not matched to a gene. The CDR3 runs 20 residues. In DNA form, the CDR3 reads TGTGCCAGCAGAATACCCCGGGACAGGGGGCTTCGCTCTGGGGCCAACGTCCTGACTTTC. As protein: CASRIPRDRGLRSGANVLTF.

The V call is TRBV5-1, the J call TRBJ2-5; 11 positions agree with TRBD2. Per germline, CDR1 SGHRS and CDR2 YFSETQ. The CDR3 is 14 amino acids. The ends lost 3 bases at V and 7 bases at J; junction bases unmatched: 5. The CDR3 protein is CASSSGTSGGTQYF. The DNA of the CDR3 is TGCGCCAGCAGCTCCGGGACTAGCGGAGGGACCCAGTACTTC.

The chain recombines TRBV7-9 with TRBJ2-1; 12 bases align to TRBD2. CDR3 length: 17 amino acids. The ends lost 4 bases at V and 4 bases at J; junction bases unmatched: 8. Germline V gene sequence: CDR1 SEHNR, CDR2 FQNEAQ (reference sequence). In DNA, the CDR3 is TGTGCCAGCAGCTCAGTTCCGACTAGCGGGGGTTACAATGAGCAGTTCTTC. It specifies CASSSVPTSGGYNEQFF. The entire variable domain, with the rest obtained from reference TRBV7-9 and TRBJ2-1, is as follows: DTGVSQNPRHKITKRGQNVTFRCDPISEHNRLYWYRQTLGQGPEFLTYFQNEAQLEKSRLLSDRFSAERPKGSFSTLEIQRTEQGDSAMYLCASSSVPTSGGYNEQFFGPGTRLTVL.

V gene TRBV28 combines with J gene TRBJ2-7; weak D call: TRBD2 (6 bases). This CDR3 has 18 amino acids. CDR1 is MDHEN, CDR2 SYDVKM, per germline. V shed 10 bases and J shed 2 bases, with 30 bases lying between them. CDR3 region: CATQIPSPLEGGAYEQYF. Here the CDR3 DNA reads TGTGCCACGCAAATCCCCTCACCCCTAGAGGGAGGAGCCTACGAGCAGTACTTC.

About this clone: This sample includes further DNA sequences coding for the same CDR3. The chain couples TRBV27 to TRBJ1-4; no clear D. This CDR3 region has 12 residues. CDR1 and CDR2 from the germline V gene are MNHEY and SMNVEV (reference sequence). Trimming removed 5 bases at V and 8 bases at J, with 9 bases between. CDR3 sequence reads: CASSRVGEKLFF. In DNA, the CDR3 is TGTGCCAGCAGTCGGGTGGGCGAAAAACTGTTTTTT.

The chain couples TRBV4-1 to TRBJ1-3, with D unclear. This CDR3 spans 17 amino acids. From germline, CDR1 is MGHRA and CDR2 YSYEKL. Trimming stripped 1 base from V and 4 bases from J, with 17 bases between. CDR3 nucleotides: TGCGCCAGCAGCCAAGTTTTAGGCGACATCTACGGAAACACCATATATTTT. Protein: CASSQVLGDIYGNTIYF.

V gene TRBV18 combines with J gene TRBJ1-3; 7 nucleotides agree with TRBD1. This CDR3 is built from 13 residues. Trimming removed 2 bases from V and 8 bases from J; junction bases left unmatched: 3. Germline V gives CDR1 KGHSH, CDR2 LQKENI. The CDR3 bases are TGTGCCAGCTCACCAGCCAGGGGGGACACCATATATTTT. It translates to CASSPARGDTIYF.